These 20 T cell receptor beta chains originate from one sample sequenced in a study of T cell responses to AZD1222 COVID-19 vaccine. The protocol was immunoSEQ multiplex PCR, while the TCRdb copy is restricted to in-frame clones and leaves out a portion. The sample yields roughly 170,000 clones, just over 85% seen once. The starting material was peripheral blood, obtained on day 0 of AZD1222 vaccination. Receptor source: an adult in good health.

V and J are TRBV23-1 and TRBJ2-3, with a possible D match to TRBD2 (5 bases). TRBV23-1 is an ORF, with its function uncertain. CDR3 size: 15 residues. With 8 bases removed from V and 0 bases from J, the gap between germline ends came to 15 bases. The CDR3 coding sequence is TGCGCCAGCCCCCCCGGGGTAACTAGCACAGATACGCAGTATTTT. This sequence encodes CASPPGVTSTDTQYF.

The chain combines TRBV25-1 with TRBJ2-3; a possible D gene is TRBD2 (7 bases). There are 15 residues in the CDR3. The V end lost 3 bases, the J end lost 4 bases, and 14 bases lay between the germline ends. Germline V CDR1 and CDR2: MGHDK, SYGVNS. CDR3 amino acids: CASSDVGGQADTQYF. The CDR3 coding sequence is TGTGCCAGCAGTGACGTGGGGGGGCAGGCAGATACGCAGTATTTT.

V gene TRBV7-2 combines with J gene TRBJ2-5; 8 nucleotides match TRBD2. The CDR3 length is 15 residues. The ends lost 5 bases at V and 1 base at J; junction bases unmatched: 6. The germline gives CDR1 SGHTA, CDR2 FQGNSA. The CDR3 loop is CASSPGAGAQETQYF. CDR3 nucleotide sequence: TGTGCCAGCAGCCCGGGAGCGGGGGCCCAAGAGACCCAGTACTTC.

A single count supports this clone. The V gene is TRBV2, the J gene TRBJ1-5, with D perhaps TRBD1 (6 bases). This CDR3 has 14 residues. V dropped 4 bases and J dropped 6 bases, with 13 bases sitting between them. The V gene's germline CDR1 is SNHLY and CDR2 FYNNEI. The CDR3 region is CASSVQGRSQPQHF. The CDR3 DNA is TGTGCCAGCAGTGTACAGGGAAGGAGTCAGCCCCAGCATTTT.

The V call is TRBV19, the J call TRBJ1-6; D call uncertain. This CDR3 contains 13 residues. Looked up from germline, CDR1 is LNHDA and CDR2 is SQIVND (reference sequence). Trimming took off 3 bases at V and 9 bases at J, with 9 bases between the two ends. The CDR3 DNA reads TGTGCCAGTAGTATTCCTGGAGCTTCACCCCTCCACTTT. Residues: CASSIPGASPLHF.

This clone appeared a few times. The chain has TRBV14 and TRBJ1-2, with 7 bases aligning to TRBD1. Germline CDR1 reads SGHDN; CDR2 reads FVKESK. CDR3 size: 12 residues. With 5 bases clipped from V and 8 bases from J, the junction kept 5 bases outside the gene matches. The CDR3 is CASSAGQTGYTF. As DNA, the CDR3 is TGTGCCAGCAGCGCGGGACAGACGGGCTACACCTTC.

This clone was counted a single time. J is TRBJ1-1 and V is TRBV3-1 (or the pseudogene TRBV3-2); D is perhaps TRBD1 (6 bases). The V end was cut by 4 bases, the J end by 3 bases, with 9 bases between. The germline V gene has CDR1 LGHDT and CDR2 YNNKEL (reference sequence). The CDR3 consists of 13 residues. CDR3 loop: CASSPRGDTEAFF. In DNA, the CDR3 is TGTGCCAGCAGCCCGAGGGGGGACACTGAAGCTTTCTTT.

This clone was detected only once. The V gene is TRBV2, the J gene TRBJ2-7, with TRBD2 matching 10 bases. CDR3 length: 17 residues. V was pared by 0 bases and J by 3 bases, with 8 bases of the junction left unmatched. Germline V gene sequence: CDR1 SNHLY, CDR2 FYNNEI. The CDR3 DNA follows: TGTGCCAGCAGTGAAGCGCTTCGGGCTAGCGGGAGCTACGAGCAGTACTTC. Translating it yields CASSEALRASGSYEQYF.

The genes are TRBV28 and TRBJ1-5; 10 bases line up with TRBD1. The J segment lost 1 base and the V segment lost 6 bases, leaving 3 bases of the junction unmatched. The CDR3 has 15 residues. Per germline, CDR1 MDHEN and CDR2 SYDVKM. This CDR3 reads CASSVGQGSNQPQHF. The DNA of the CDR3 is TGTGCCAGCAGCGTGGGACAGGGGAGCAATCAGCCCCAGCATTTT.

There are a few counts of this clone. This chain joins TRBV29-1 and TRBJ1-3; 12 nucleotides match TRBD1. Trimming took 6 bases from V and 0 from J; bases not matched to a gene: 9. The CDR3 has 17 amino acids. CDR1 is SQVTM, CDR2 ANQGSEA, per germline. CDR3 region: CSVAGTGGPNSGNTIYF. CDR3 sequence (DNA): TGCAGCGTAGCCGGGACAGGGGGCCCCAACTCTGGAAACACCATATATTTT.

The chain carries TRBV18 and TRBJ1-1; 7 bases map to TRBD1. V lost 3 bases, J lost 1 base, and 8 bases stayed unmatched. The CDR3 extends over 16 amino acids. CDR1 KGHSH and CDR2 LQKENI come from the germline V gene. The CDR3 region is CASSPRTGGRNTEAFF. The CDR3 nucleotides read TGTGCCAGCTCACCCCGGACAGGTGGACGGAACACTGAAGCTTTCTTT.

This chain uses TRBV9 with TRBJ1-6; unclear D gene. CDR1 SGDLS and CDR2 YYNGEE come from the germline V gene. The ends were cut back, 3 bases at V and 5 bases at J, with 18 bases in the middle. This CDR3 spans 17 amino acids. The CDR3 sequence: CASSGKLRSLNNSPLHF. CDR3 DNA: TGTGCCAGCAGCGGCAAATTGAGATCACTAAATAATTCACCCCTCCACTTT.

CDR3 sequence: CASSRPDRGGDTQYF. DNA for the CDR3: TGTGCCAGCAGCCGGCCGGACAGGGGTGGAGATACGCAGTATTTT. The V and J genes are TRBV4-2 and TRBJ2-3, with 9 bases aligning to TRBD1. CDR3 size: 15 residues. CDR1 and CDR2 from the germline V gene are LGHNA and YNFKEQ. V shed 4 bases and J 5 bases; nucleotides not matched to a gene: 7.

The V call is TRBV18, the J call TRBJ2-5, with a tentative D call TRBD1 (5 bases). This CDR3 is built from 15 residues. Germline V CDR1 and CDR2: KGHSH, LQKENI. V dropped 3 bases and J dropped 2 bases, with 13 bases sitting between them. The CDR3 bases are TGTGCCAGCTCACCTCCCGGCAGGGCACAAGAGACCCAGTACTTC. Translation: CASSPPGRAQETQYF.

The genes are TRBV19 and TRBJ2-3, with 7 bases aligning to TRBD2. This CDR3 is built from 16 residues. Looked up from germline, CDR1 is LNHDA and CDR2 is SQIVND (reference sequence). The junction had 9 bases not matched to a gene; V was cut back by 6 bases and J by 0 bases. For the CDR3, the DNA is TGTGCCAGTAGCTCCGTTGGGGAGGGGAGCACAGATACGCAGTATTTT. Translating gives CASSSVGEGSTDTQYF. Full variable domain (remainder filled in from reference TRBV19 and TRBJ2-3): DGGITQSPKYLFRKEGQNVTLSCEQNLNHDAMYWYRQDPGQGLRLIYYSQIVNDFQKGDIAEGYSVSREKKESFPLTVTSAQKNPTAFYLCASSSVGEGSTDTQYFGPGTRLTVL.

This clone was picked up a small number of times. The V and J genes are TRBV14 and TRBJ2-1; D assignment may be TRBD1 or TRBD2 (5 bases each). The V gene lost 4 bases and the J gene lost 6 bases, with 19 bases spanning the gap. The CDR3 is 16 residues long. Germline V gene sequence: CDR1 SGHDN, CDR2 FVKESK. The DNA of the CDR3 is TGTGCCAGCAGCCGGAGTTCAGAGGTTGGGGGCAATGAGCAGTTCTTC. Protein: CASSRSSEVGGNEQFF.

CDR3 protein: CASSLEAQGRSYGYTF. The CDR3 coding sequence is TGTGCCAGCAGCTTAGAGGCACAGGGGCGCAGCTATGGCTACACCTTC. The genes are TRBV7-6 and TRBJ1-2; 7 bases agree with TRBD1. CDR1 and CDR2 (germline): SGHVS, FNYEAQ. The CDR3 is 16 amino acids. V shed 1 base, J shed 4 bases, and the junction held 9 bases outside the gene matches. The variable domain in full, with the rest retrieved from reference TRBV7-6 and TRBJ1-2, is GAGVSQSPRYKVTKRGQDVALRCDPISGHVSLYWYRQALGQGPEFLTYFNYEAQQDKSGLPNDRFSAERPEGSISTLTIQRTEQRDSAMYRCASSLEAQGRSYGYTFGSGTRLTVV.

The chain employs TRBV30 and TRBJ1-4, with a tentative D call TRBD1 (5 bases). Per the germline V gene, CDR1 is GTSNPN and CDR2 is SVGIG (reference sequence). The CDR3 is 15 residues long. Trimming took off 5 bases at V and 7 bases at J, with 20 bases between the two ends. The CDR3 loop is CAWSPRGAGGEKLFF. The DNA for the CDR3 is TGTGCCTGGTCCCCCCGCGGGGCCGGGGGTGAAAAACTGTTTTTT.

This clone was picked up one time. The CDR3: CASSTGGGSNQPQHF. The CDR3 DNA reads TGTGCCAGCAGCACAGGGGGGGGAAGCAATCAGCCCCAGCATTTT. The chain recombines TRBV5-6 with TRBJ1-5, with TRBD1 identical over 8 bases. CDR3 length equals 15 residues. Trimming took 4 bases from V and 1 from J; bases not matched to a gene: 4. The germline CDR1 and CDR2 sequences are SGHDT and YYEEEE.

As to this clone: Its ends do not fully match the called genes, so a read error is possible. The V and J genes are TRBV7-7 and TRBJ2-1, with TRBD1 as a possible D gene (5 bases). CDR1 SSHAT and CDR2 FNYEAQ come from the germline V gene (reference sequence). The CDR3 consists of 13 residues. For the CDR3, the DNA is TGTGCTAGCAGCTTAGACAGATACAATGAGCAGTTCTTC. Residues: CASSLDRYNEQFF.